This is a list of T cell receptor beta chains from one sample in a study of blood T cell repertoires in COVID-19. Profiling relied on immunoSEQ multiplex PCR, and the TCRdb table lists in-frame clones only, not all of them. Among more than 250,000 clones listed, about nine tenths were seen once. Material: peripheral blood. These receptor sequences come from a man aged 50-59 years with active or convalescent COVID-19. Each CDR3 is given without its conserved first and last residue.

v_gene	CDR3aa
TRBV10-3	AISVKLGVNEQF
TRBV9	ASSVRTSWGETQY
TRBV7-3	ASSSTGLVGETQY
TRBV7-2	ASSLAPWLANTIY
TRBV18	ASSPPGQGAYEQY
TRBV5-1	ASSQGLATSTDTQY
TRBV6-5	ASSYGQGVGGELF
TRBV11-3	ASSLGDRRTGELF
TRBV3-1/TRBV3-2	ASSLRQGADEQY
TRBV2	ASSSLLTAKETQY
TRBV5-5	ASSEGLGASNQPQH
TRBV19	ASSTPGGLTEQF
TRBV7-9	ASSLARDTQY
TRBV18	ASSLTGQGNTGELF
TRBV24-1	ATSDSAGQGARLF
TRBV19	ASSSNRVGLGNTEAF
TRBV2	ASRQGAAVDTQY
TRBV19	ASIALRGSVNTEAF
TRBV7-3	ASSLNGGGADTQY
TRBV3-1/TRBV3-2	ASSHPGWSGNTIY
TRBV28	ASRWTGNEKLF
TRBV7-8	ASSFDRDYEQY
TRBV9	ASSVGGQGVTGELF
TRBV28	ASSPPGIKGEQY
TRBV11-3	ASSPSTGREAF
TRBV28	ASSSEEGGYEQY
TRBV10-3	AISESMVQGNQPQH
TRBV9	ASSRGKMTEAF
TRBV18	ASSPDRGRSGANVLT
TRBV27	ASSLFSGRAYEQY
TRBV14	ASSQYLTRYRNTIY
TRBV30	AWSRQGVEAF
TRBV3-1/TRBV3-2	ASSARDTSNYGYT
TRBV6-6	ASSPGLAGAYEQY
TRBV5-5	ASSLARTEVVYGYT
TRBV28	ASSERLQANNEQF
TRBV6-5	ASSYSLSRGNEQF
TRBV6-1	ASSEGTSGNHNEQF
TRBV5-1	ASSPAGSYEQY
TRBV19	ASSPGTGNNPT
TRBV28	ASFATNEKLF
TRBV3-1/TRBV3-2	ASKFGESPLH
TRBV28	ASSFPQGRETQY
TRBV11-2	ASSRGLEETQY
TRBV24-1	ATSDHRLARSTDTQY
TRBV10-3	AISESLGQPGEKLF